This T cell receptor beta chain is from a study of T cells after yellow fever vaccination. Template switching with 5'RACE generated the TCR cDNA and added a universal primer site and UMIs. One entry per CDR3 protein, called by TCRdb with MiXCR from the 5' RACE reads. The table includes 500,000 to 650,000 distinct CDR3 sequences, 17% detected once. Study findings and constraints: Though weaker, the secondary response peaked faster, on day 5 versus 15. The bulk population could contribute abundant contaminating clonotypes to FACS-sorted repertoires. Subsequent booster samples again held most clones from primary vaccination (96% CD4, 85% to 90% CD8).

Turning to this clonotype: Its matching antigen is unknown.

The sample was PBMCs, taken about 5 days after the first yellow fever vaccination. The receptor was derived from a man in his late teens or twenties who received the YFV17D yellow fever vaccine.

CDR3 DNA sequence: TGTGCCACCAGTGATTTTAACGGCGGGGATACCCTGGGGGATACGCAGTATTTT. Its translation is CATSDFNGGDTLGDTQYF. The chain combines TRBV24-1 with TRBJ2-3, with D possibly being TRBD2 (6 bases). V was shortened by 1 base and J by 6 bases, with 22 bases between the two germline ends. The length of the CDR3 is 18 residues. Germline CDR1 is KGHDR and CDR2 is SFDVKD.